The 6 T cell receptor beta chains reported below all come from one sample, sequenced in a study of beta chain features in type 1 diabetes. Expressed TCRB transcripts were sequenced after all isolated RNA was converted to cDNA. Profiling relied on immunoSEQ multiplex PCR, and the TCRdb table lists in-frame clones only, not all of them. The data show 350,000 to 450,000 clones, about 14% seen once. The sequenced sample was naive CD4+ T cells from blood. These receptors were collected from a man aged 30 to 45 in good health.

This clone was observed a handful of times. This rearrangement joins TRBV6-5 to TRBJ2-7; D possibly matches TRBD1 or TRBD2 (5 bases each). The CDR3 extends over 13 amino acids. CDR1 is MNHEY and CDR2 is SVGAGI in the germline V gene. The germline V and J ends were trimmed by 2 bases and 3 bases, with 8 bases remaining between them. The CDR3 region has the DNA TGTGCCAGCAGTTACCGTGGGGGCTACGAGCAGTACGTC. Translation: CASSYRGGYEQYV.

This clone was counted many times. The chain is built from TRBV30 and TRBJ2-5; D is uncertain. Germline CDR1 and CDR2: GTSNPN and SVGIG (reference sequence). The CDR3 loop spans 12 amino acids. The V end was cut by 1 base, the J end by 14 bases, with 17 bases between. CDR3 DNA: TGTGCCTGGAGTGACCTCTTCAACTTACCCTACTTC. This codes for CAWSDLFNLPYF.

To note about this clone: This same CDR3 is encoded by further DNA sequences in the sample. The genes are TRBV7-2 and TRBJ2-3, with TRBD2 matching over 9 bases. Germline CDR1 SGHTA, CDR2 FQGNSA. The V and J ends lost 3 bases and 2 bases, in that order; junction bases with no gene match: 3. The CDR3 extends over 15 amino acids. CDR3 coding DNA: TGTGCCAGCAGCTTGGGACTAGCCTACACAGATACGCAGTATTTT. Amino acid sequence: CASSLGLAYTDTQYF.

Here the CDR3 reads CASSLAGLEGETQYF. The CDR3 DNA follows: TGTGCCAGCAGCTTAGCGGGACTAGAAGGGGAGACCCAGTACTTC. This chain links TRBV7-2 with TRBJ2-5; 8 positions match TRBD2. After removal of 0 bases from V and 5 bases from J, the junction contained 5 bases not matched to a gene. CDR1 and CDR2 (germline): SGHTA, FQGNSA. This CDR3 contains 15 residues. Full variable domain (missing parts from reference TRBV7-2 and TRBJ2-5): GAGVSQSPSNKVTEKGKDVELRCDPISGHTALYWYRQSLGQGLEFLIYFQGNSAPDKSGLPSDRFSAERTGGSVSTLTIQRTQQEDSAVYLCASSLAGLEGETQYFGPGTRLLVL.

This clone came up a few times. The CDR3 coding sequence is TGTGCCAGCAGCGTCGGAGGGAAGGGCTACACCTTC. Amino acids: CASSVGGKGYTF. The V and J genes are TRBV9 and TRBJ1-2; D gene ambiguous. The CDR3 is 12 residues long. Germline V CDR1 and CDR2: SGDLS, YYNGEE. Trimming pared 2 bases from V and 8 bases from J, leaving 10 bases between.

This clone appeared a few times. This chain uses TRBV5-1 with TRBJ1-2; D is undetermined. From germline, CDR1 is SGHRS and CDR2 YFSETQ. The CDR3 runs 12 residues. The V gene lost 2 bases and the J gene lost 6 bases, with 8 bases spanning the gap. CDR3 nucleotide sequence: TGCGCCAGCAGCTTCTACGGAGATGGCTACACCTTC. It encodes CASSFYGDGYTF.